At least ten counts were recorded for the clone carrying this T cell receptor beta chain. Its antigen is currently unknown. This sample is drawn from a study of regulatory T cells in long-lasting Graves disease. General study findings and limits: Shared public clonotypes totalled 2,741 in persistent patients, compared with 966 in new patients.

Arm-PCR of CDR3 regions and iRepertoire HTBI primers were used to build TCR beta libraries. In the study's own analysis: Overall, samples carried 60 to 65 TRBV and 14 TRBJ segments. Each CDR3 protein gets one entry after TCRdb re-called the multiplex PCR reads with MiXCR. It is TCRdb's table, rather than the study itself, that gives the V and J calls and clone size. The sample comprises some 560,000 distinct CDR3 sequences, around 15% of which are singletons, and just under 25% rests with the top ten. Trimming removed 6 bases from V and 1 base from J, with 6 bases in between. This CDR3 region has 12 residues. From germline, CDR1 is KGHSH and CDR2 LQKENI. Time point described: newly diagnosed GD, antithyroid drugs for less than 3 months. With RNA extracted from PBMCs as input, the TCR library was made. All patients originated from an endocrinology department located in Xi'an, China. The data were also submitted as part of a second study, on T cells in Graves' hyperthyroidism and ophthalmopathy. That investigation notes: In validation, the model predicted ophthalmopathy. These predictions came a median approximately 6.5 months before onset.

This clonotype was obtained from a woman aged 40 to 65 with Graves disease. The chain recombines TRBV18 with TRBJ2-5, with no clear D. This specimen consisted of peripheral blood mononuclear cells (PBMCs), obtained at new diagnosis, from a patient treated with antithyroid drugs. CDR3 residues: CASSRSQETQYF. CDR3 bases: TGTGCCAGCTCGCGCTCCCAAGAGACCCAGTACTTC. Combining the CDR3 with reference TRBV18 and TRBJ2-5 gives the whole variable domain NAGVMQNPRHLVRRRGQEARLRCSPMKGHSHVYWYRQLPEEGLKFMVYLQKENIIDESGMPKERFSAEFPKEGPSILRIQQVVRGDSAAYFCASSRSQETQYFGPGTRLLVL.